Presented here are 28 T cell receptor beta chains from one specimen sequenced in a study of blood T cell repertoires in COVID-19. Sequenced by immunoSEQ multiplex PCR; TCRdb stores in-frame clones only, minus some. The sample records about 170,000 clones, roughly 83% being singletons. Sequences were obtained from peripheral blood. These receptor sequences come from a woman at least 80 years old with active or convalescent COVID-19.

In the case of this clone: The same CDR3 arises from other DNA sequences in this sample as well. The chain links TRBV10-3 to TRBJ2-1; TRBD1 agrees at 8 bases. CDR1 is ENHRY, CDR2 SYGVKD, per germline. V lost 3 bases to trimming and J lost 0 bases; unmatched junction nucleotides: 1. The CDR3 length is 15 residues. For the CDR3, the DNA is TGTGCCATCAGTGAAGGACAGGGCTCCTACAATGAGCAGTTCTTC. This translates into CAISEGQGSYNEQFF.

This clone was counted a single time. The chain recombines TRBV5-6 with TRBJ2-7; D may be TRBD2 (6 bases). Deletions cut 4 bases from V and 2 bases from J, with 13 bases between. CDR3 length equals 14 residues. Germline V gene sequence: CDR1 SGHDT, CDR2 YYEEEE. Written as DNA, the CDR3 is TGTGCCAGCAGCGCTGGAGGAGGGGCCTACGAGCAGTACTTC. This gives the protein CASSAGGGAYEQYF.

The chain uses TRBV5-1 and TRBJ2-4; 7 bases line up with TRBD2. This CDR3 spans 14 amino acids. The V gene's germline CDR1 is SGHRS and CDR2 YFSETQ. Trimming took 4 bases from V and 13 from J; bases not matched to a gene: 14. The CDR3 region has the DNA TGCGCCAGCAGCCAAAACGGGGAGGGCAAGGTCCAGTACTTC. It is translated as CASSQNGEGKVQYF.

This clone came up a few times. The chain employs TRBV25-1 and TRBJ1-1; D gene unclear. Germline CDR1 and CDR2: MGHDK and SYGVNS. Trimming took off 7 bases at V and 3 bases at J, with 12 bases between the two ends. The CDR3 contains 13 residues. Written as DNA, the CDR3 is TGTGCCAGCACGAGGCACGGGGACACTGAAGCTTTCTTT. It specifies CASTRHGDTEAFF.

V usage is TRBV10-3 and J usage is TRBJ2-7, with 9 bases identical to TRBD1. Germline V lookup: CDR1 ENHRY, CDR2 SYGVKD. This CDR3 is built from 13 residues. V was clipped by 10 bases and J by 3 bases; unmatched bases: 7. In DNA form, the CDR3 reads TGTGCCACCGGGACAGGGAGTATCTACGAGCAGTACTTC. This sequence encodes CATGTGSIYEQYF.

Of note for this clone: Distinct nucleotide sequences in the sample also encode this CDR3. The chain employs TRBV19 and TRBJ1-1; a possible D gene is TRBD1 (5 bases). The CDR3 runs to 14 residues. CDR1 is LNHDA, CDR2 SQIVND, per germline (reference sequence). Trimming took 5 bases from V and 0 from J, leaving 10 bases between them. The CDR3 nucleotides read TGTGCCAGTAGTCCTCGGGGGGTGAACACTGAAGCTTTCTTT. It specifies CASSPRGVNTEAFF.

This chain uses TRBV3-1 (or the pseudogene TRBV3-2) with TRBJ2-7; D might be TRBD2 (6 bases). The CDR3 is made up of 15 amino acids. Trimming removed 1 base from V and 3 bases from J, with 13 bases in between. CDR1 and CDR2 from the germline V gene are LGHDT and YNNKEL (reference sequence). CDR3 amino acids: CASSQVKLACYEQYF. The CDR3 region has the DNA TGTGCCAGCAGCCAAGTCAAACTAGCTTGCTACGAGCAGTACTTC.

CDR3 residues: CASSFQADRVPSYNSPLHF. As DNA, the CDR3 is TGTGCCAGCAGCTTCCAAGCGGACAGGGTTCCCTCCTATAATTCACCCCTCCACTTT. The V gene is TRBV7-2, the J gene TRBJ1-6; 8 bases align to TRBD1. V shed 3 bases, J shed 0 bases, and the junction held 10 bases outside the gene matches. From germline, CDR1 is SGHTA and CDR2 FQGNSA. This CDR3 has 19 residues.

This clone came up once. This chain joins TRBV30 and TRBJ1-1; D is undetermined. CDR3 length equals 15 residues. Trimming cost V 0 bases and J 1 base, with 12 bases left between them. Germline CDR1 reads GTSNPN; CDR2 reads SVGIG (reference sequence). Here the CDR3 DNA reads TGTGCCTGGAGTGTACAGTCGATAGGGAACACTGAAGCTTTCTTT. As protein: CAWSVQSIGNTEAFF.

The chain recombines TRBV6-5 with TRBJ1-1; D is unresolved. This CDR3 comprises 13 residues. The germline V and J ends were trimmed by 6 bases and 0 bases, with 8 bases remaining between them. Germline CDR1 and CDR2: MNHEY and SVGAGI. The CDR3 coding sequence is TGTGCCAGCAGGGAGAATGTGAACACTGAAGCTTTCTTT. Its protein is CASRENVNTEAFF.

V and J are TRBV15 and TRBJ2-5; weak D call: TRBD2 (6 bases). The CDR3 spans 16 residues. Trimming removed 1 base at V and 4 bases at J, with 16 bases between. CDR1 LNHNV and CDR2 YYDKDF come from the germline V gene (reference sequence). CDR3 in DNA: TGTGCCACCAGCAGAGGGGAGGATGGTTGGGGAGAGACCCAGTACTTC. Its translation is CATSRGEDGWGETQYF.

The chain carries TRBV19 and TRBJ1-1, with 11 bases matching TRBD1. Germline values: CDR1 LNHDA, CDR2 SQIVND (reference sequence). The CDR3 spans 16 residues. Germline trimming cut 8 bases from V and 4 bases from J; bases unmatched to any gene: 12. The CDR3 loop reads CASRDGQGAGGTEAFF. CDR3 bases: TGTGCCAGTCGAGATGGACAGGGGGCGGGAGGCACTGAAGCTTTCTTT.

V usage is TRBV19 and J usage is TRBJ1-5, with D hard to call. The V end lost 2 bases, the J end lost 1 base, and 9 bases lay between the germline ends. CDR3 length: 15 residues. CDR1 and CDR2 from the germline V gene are LNHDA and SQIVND (reference sequence). The CDR3 sequence is CASSIPGPSNQPQHF. DNA of the CDR3: TGTGCCAGTAGTATACCTGGGCCCAGCAATCAGCCCCAGCATTTT.

This chain joins TRBV16 and TRBJ1-1; D possibly corresponds to TRBD1 (5 bases). The germline V gene encodes CDR1 KGHSY and CDR2 FQNENV. The CDR3 is 14 residues long. V was shortened by 6 bases and J by 1 base, with 12 bases between the two germline ends. The CDR3 sequence: CASRQGKPNTEAFF. The CDR3 DNA sequence: TGTGCCAGCAGGCAGGGAAAACCGAACACTGAAGCTTTCTTT.

The chain combines TRBV5-1 with TRBJ2-7; TRBD1 matches at 7 bases. This CDR3 has 15 residues. V lost 0 bases, J lost 3 bases, and 6 bases stayed unmatched. The germline gives CDR1 SGHRS, CDR2 YFSETQ. CDR3 sequence reads: CASSLVYRGNYEQYF. DNA of the CDR3: TGCGCCAGCAGCTTGGTTTACAGGGGCAACTACGAGCAGTACTTC.

The chain joins TRBV19 to TRBJ2-7; 9 nucleotides match TRBD1. The CDR3 runs to 16 residues. The germline V gene encodes CDR1 LNHDA and CDR2 SQIVND (reference sequence). V shed 2 bases and J 4 bases; nucleotides not matched to a gene: 9. The CDR3: CASSIREQGAGYEQYF. The DNA for the CDR3 is TGTGCCAGTAGTATAAGGGAACAGGGGGCAGGTTACGAGCAGTACTTC.

This clone was recorded at least ten times. CDR3 in DNA: TGTGCCAGCAGACCATCTGGCGGGGGACCCACCGGGGAGCTGTTTTTT. Translation gives CASRPSGGGPTGELFF. The chain uses TRBV11-2 and TRBJ2-2, with 7 bases that match TRBD2. Looked up from germline, CDR1 is SGHAT and CDR2 is FQNNGV. This CDR3 comprises 16 residues. V lost 6 bases, J lost 4 bases, and 11 bases stayed unmatched.

CDR3 bases: TGTGCCAGCAGACGACAATCAGACGGTACCTATGGCTACACCTTC. Translation: CASRRQSDGTYGYTF. This rearrangement joins TRBV6-4 to TRBJ1-2, with no clear D. V was pared by 6 bases and J by 4 bases, with 18 bases between. This CDR3 is built from 15 residues. Germline V gene lookup returns CDR1 MRHNA and CDR2 SNTAGT.

V and J are TRBV19 and TRBJ1-1, with 9 bases aligning to TRBD1. Germline V lookup: CDR1 LNHDA, CDR2 SQIVND (reference sequence). Germline trimming cut 7 bases from V and 4 bases from J; bases unmatched to any gene: 16. CDR3 length equals 17 residues. CDR3 coding DNA: TGTGCCAGTATCCTCACAGGGACAGGGCGGGCGGTCACTGAAGCTTTCTTT. Its protein is CASILTGTGRAVTEAFF.

The chain has TRBV12-3 or TRBV12-4 and TRBJ2-7, with D possibly matching TRBD1 (6 bases). Trimming removed 2 bases from V and 10 bases from J, with 12 bases in between. This CDR3 contains 12 residues. CDR3 sequence reads: CASSLSRQEQYF. CDR3 nucleotides: TGTGCCAGCAGTTTATCCCGACAGGAACAGTACTTC.

The chain recombines TRBV5-6 with TRBJ2-2; D is possibly TRBD2 (6 bases). V lost 0 bases and J lost 4, with 7 bases in between. This CDR3 spans 14 amino acids. Per the germline V gene, CDR1 is SGHDT and CDR2 is YYEEEE. The CDR3 reads CASSLGAGTGELFF. CDR3 coding DNA: TGTGCCAGCAGCTTGGGAGCGGGCACCGGGGAGCTGTTTTTT.

The chain carries TRBV3-1 (or the pseudogene TRBV3-2) and TRBJ2-7, with D possibly matching TRBD2 (5 bases). The V gene's germline CDR1 is LGHDT and CDR2 YNNKEL (reference sequence). The CDR3 is 13 residues long. V was trimmed by 4 bases and J by 7 bases, leaving 14 bases between them. CDR3 DNA: TGTGCCAGCAGCCCTGGCACTACGGGAGAGCAGTACTTC. This codes for CASSPGTTGEQYF.

This rearrangement joins TRBV6-2 or TRBV6-3 to TRBJ1-2; 7 nucleotides align to TRBD1. Losses at the gene ends were 5 bases for V and 3 bases for J; bases not matched to a gene: 9. CDR3 length: 15 amino acids. CDR1 is MNHEY, CDR2 SVGEGT, per germline. CDR3 bases: TGTGCCAGCAGTCCCTCAACCGGACAGGACTATGGCTACACCTTC. This translates into CASSPSTGQDYGYTF.

The V gene is TRBV3-1 (or the pseudogene TRBV3-2), the J gene TRBJ2-1; 7 bases align to TRBD2. Per the germline V gene, CDR1 is LGHDT and CDR2 is YNNKEL (reference sequence). The CDR3 is 18 residues long. The junction had 17 bases not matched to a gene; V was cut back by 3 bases and J by 6 bases. Here the CDR3 DNA reads TGTGCCAGCAGCCAGAAGATACTTCGGGGGGTCCTTTCCAATGAGCAGTTCTTC. Protein product: CASSQKILRGVLSNEQFF.

This clone turned up a few times. The genes are TRBV11-2 and TRBJ2-7; 8 bases align to TRBD1. Per the germline V gene, CDR1 is SGHAT and CDR2 is FQNNGV. Losses at the gene ends were 4 bases for V and 2 bases for J; bases not matched to a gene: 7. The CDR3 length is 15 residues. CDR3 amino acids: CASSSLRDRPYEQYF. The CDR3 region has the DNA TGTGCCAGCAGCTCGCTCCGGGACAGGCCCTACGAGCAGTACTTC.

This clone showed up many times. The CDR3 DNA is TGTGCCAGCAGTTACGGTGGGGCAACTGAAGCTTTCTTT. Amino acids: CASSYGGATEAFF. The chain links TRBV6-2 or TRBV6-3 to TRBJ1-1; TRBD1 might be the D (5 bases). Germline loops: CDR1 MNHEY, CDR2 SVGEGT. This CDR3 is built from 13 residues. V dropped 2 bases and J dropped 5 bases, with 9 bases sitting between them.

V gene TRBV6-6 combines with J gene TRBJ2-5; 13 nucleotides agree with TRBD2. Per the germline V gene, CDR1 is MNHNY and CDR2 is SVGAGI (reference sequence). V was clipped by 6 bases and J by 1 base; unmatched bases: 2. The CDR3 runs to 15 residues. The chain's CDR3 is CASSRLAGGQETQYF. CDR3 nucleotide sequence: TGTGCCAGCAGCCGACTAGCGGGGGGCCAAGAGACCCAGTACTTC.

This clone was found once. This chain links TRBV15 with TRBJ1-6, with TRBD1 matching over 8 bases. The germline V gene has CDR1 LNHNV and CDR2 YYDKDF (reference sequence). The trim removed 1 base at V and 7 bases at J, leaving 6 bases unmatched. The CDR3 totals 16 residues. In DNA, the CDR3 is TGTGCCACCAGCAGAGTCGGGGACAGGACGAATTCACCCCTCCACTTT. Encoded protein: CATSRVGDRTNSPLHF.